This T cell receptor (beta chain) derives from a study of patients and donors after allogeneic stem cell transplantation. One entry per CDR3 protein results from TCRdb running MiXCR on the RT-PCR reads. The data show about 110,000 distinct CDR3 sequences, 35% seen once. CDR1 is MNHEY, CDR2 SMNVEV, per germline (reference sequence). V lost 4 bases, J lost 5 bases, and 16 bases lay in between. The CDR3 covers 15 residues. The TCR comes from a human donor who was either an allogeneic HSCT recipient or a stem cell or donor lymphocyte infusion donor (not recorded which). It is not recorded whose cells these are; they may come from a transplant donor. The chain couples TRBV27 to TRBJ2-3; D is possibly TRBD2 (5 bases). Sequencing was done on a sample of blood, either unsorted or a sorted T cell fraction (not recorded which). The chain's CDR3 is CASSSIRGVLDTQYF. The CDR3 region has the DNA TGTGCCAGCAGTTCCATCCGGGGTGTCTTAGATACGCAGTATTTT.